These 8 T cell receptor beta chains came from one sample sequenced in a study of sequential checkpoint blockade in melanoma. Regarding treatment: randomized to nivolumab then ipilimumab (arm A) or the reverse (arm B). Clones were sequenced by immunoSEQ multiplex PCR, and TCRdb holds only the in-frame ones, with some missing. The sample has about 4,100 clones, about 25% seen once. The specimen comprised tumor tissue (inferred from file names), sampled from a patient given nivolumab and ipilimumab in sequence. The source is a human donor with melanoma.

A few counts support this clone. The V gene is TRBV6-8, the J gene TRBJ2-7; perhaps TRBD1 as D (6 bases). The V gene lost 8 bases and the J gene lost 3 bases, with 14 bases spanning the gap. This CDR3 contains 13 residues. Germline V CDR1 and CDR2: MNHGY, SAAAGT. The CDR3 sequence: CASQGPLNYEQYF. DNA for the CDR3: TGTGCCAGCCAGGGGCCACTAAACTACGAGCAGTACTTC.

The CDR3 reads CASSYSGEKLFF. The CDR3 nucleotides are TGTGCCAGCAGTTACTCGGGGGAAAAACTGTTTTTT. This chain joins TRBV6-8 and TRBJ1-4; D unclear. Trimming removed 0 bases at V and 8 bases at J, with 4 bases between. The length of the CDR3 is 12 residues. Germline assignment: CDR1 MNHGY and CDR2 SAAAGT.

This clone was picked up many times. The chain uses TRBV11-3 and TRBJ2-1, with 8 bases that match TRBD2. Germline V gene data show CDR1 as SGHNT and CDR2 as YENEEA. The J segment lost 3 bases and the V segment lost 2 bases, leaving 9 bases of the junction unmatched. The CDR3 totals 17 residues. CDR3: CASSLYAAGGNYNEQFF. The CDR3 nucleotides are TGTGCCAGCAGCTTATATGCGGCGGGGGGAAACTACAATGAGCAGTTCTTC.

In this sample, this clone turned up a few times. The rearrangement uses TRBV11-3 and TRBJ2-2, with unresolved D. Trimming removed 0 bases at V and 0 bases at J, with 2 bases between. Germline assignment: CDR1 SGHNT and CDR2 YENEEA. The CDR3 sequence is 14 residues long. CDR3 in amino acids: CASSLEANTGELFF. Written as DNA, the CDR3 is TGTGCCAGCAGCTTAGAGGCGAACACCGGGGAGCTGTTTTTT.

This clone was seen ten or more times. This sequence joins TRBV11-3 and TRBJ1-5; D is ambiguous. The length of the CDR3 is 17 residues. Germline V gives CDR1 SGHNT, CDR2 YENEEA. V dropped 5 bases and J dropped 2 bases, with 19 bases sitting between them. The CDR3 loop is CASSRWMGRGGNQPQHF. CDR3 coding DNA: TGTGCCAGCAGCCGATGGATGGGTCGGGGAGGCAATCAGCCCCAGCATTTT.

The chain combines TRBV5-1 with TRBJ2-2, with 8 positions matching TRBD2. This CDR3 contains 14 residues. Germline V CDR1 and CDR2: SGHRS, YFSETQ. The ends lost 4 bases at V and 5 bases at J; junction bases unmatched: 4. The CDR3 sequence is CASSEGTRTGELFF. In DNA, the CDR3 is TGCGCCAGCAGCGAAGGGACTAGAACCGGGGAGCTGTTTTTT.

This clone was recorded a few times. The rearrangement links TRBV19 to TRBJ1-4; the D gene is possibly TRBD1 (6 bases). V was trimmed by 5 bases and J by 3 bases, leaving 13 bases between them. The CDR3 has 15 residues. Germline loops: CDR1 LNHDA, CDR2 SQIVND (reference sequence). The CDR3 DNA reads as TGTGCCAGTAGTGGACTCGAGGGGGCTAATGAAAAACTGTTTTTT. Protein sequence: CASSGLEGANEKLFF.

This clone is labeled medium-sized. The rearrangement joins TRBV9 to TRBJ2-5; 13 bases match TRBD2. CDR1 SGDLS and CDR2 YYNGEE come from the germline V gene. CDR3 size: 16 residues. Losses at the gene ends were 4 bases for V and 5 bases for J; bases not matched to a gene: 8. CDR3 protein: CASSKGLAGSKETQYF. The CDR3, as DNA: TGTGCCAGCAGCAAGGGACTAGCGGGGTCCAAGGAGACCCAGTACTTC.